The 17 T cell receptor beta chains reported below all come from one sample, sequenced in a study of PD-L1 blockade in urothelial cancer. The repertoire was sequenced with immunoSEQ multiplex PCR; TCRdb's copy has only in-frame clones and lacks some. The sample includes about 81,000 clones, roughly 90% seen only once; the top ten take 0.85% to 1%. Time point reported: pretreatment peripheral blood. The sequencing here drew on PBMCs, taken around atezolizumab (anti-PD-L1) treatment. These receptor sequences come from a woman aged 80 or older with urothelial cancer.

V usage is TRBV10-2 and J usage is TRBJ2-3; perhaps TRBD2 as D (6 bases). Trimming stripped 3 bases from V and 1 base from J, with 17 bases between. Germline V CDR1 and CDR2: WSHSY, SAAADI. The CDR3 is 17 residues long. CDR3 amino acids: CASSDYPGAPGTDTQYF. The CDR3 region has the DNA TGCGCCAGCAGTGATTATCCGGGAGCACCTGGCACAGATACGCAGTATTTT.

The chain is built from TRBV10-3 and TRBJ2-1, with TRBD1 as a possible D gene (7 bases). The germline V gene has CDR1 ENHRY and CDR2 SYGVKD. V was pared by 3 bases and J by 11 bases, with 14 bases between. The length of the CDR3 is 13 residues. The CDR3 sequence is CAISDSQGGQQFF. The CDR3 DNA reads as TGTGCCATCAGTGACTCTCAGGGGGGACAGCAGTTCTTC.

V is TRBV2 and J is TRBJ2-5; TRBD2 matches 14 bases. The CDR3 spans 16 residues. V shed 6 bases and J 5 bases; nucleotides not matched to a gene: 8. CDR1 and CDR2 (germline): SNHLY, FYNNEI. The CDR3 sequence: CASRGGTSGSVETQYF. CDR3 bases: TGTGCCAGCAGAGGGGGGACTAGCGGGAGCGTGGAGACCCAGTACTTC.

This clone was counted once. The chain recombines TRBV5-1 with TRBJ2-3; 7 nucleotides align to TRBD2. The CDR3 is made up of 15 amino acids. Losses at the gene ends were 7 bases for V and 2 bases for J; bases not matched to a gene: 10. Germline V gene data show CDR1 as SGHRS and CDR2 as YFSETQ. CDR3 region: CASRETGGNTDTQYF. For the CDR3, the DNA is TGCGCCAGCCGGGAGACGGGAGGTAACACAGATACGCAGTATTTT.

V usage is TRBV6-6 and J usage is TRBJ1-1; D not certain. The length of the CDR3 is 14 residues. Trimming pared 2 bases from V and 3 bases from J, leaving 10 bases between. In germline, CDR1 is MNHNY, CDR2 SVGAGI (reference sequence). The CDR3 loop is CASSYRGRDTEAFF. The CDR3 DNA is TGTGCCAGCAGTTACCGAGGGAGGGACACTGAAGCTTTCTTT.

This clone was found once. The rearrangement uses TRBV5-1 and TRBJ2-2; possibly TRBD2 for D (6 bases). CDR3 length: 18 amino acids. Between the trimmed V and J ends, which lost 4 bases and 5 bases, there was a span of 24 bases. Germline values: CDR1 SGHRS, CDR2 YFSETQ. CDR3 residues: CASSRNGLATRGTGELFF. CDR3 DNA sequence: TGCGCCAGCAGCCGTAATGGGCTAGCGACTCGGGGGACCGGGGAGCTGTTTTTT.

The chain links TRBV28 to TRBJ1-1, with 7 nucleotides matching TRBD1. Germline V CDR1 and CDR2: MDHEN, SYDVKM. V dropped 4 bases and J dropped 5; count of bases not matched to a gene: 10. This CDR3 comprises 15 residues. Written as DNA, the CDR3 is TGTGCCAGCAGTTCCCGACAGGGTCGGATGACTGAAGCTTTCTTT. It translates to CASSSRQGRMTEAFF.

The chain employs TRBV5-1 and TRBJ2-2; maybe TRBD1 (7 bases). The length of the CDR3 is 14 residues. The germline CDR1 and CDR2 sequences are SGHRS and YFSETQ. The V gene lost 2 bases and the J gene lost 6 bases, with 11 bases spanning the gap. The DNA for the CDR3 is TGCGCCAGCAGCTTCGCAGGGGGGCCCGGGGAGCTGTTTTTT. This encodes CASSFAGGPGELFF.

In nucleotides, the CDR3 is TGTGCCAGCAGCCAGGCTGAGGATACGCAGTATTTT. Translated, it gives CASSQAEDTQYF. The rearrangement links TRBV9 to TRBJ2-3; no clear D gene. CDR3 length: 12 residues. V lost 4 bases and J lost 6, with 9 bases in between. Germline-derived CDR1 and CDR2 are SGDLS and YYNGEE.

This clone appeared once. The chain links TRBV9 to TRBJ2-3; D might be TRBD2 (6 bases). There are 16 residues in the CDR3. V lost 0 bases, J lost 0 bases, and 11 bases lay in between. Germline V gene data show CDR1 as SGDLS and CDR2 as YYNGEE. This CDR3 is CASSVGSGASTDTQYF. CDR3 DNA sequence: TGTGCCAGCAGCGTAGGGTCGGGAGCTAGCACAGATACGCAGTATTTT.

For the CDR3, the DNA is TGTGCCAGCAGGGGGGGACAGGGGGCGTCTGGAAACACCATATATTTT. It translates to CASRGGQGASGNTIYF. The V gene is TRBV25-1, the J gene TRBJ1-3; 12 bases fit TRBD1. Per the germline V gene, CDR1 is MGHDK and CDR2 is SYGVNS. This CDR3 has 16 amino acids. V gave up 6 bases and J gave up 1 base; unmatched junction bases: 4.

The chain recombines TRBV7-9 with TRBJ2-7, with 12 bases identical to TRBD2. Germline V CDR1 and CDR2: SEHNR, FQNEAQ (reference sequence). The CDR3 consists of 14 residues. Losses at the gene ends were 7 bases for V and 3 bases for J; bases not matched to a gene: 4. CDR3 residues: CASNRLAGDYEQYF. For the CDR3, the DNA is TGTGCCAGCAACCGACTAGCGGGAGACTACGAGCAGTACTTC.

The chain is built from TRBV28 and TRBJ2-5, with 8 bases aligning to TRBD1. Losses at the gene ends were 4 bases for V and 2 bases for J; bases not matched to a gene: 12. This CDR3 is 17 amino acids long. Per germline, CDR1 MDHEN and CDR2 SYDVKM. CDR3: CASSSPRGLALQETQYF. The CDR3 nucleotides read TGTGCCAGCAGTTCCCCCAGGGGGCTAGCGCTACAAGAGACCCAGTACTTC. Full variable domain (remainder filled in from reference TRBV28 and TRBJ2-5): DVKVTQSSRYLVKRTGEKVFLECVQDMDHENMFWYRQDPGLGLRLIYFSYDVKMKEKGDIPEGYSVSREKKERFSLILESASTNQTSMYLCASSSPRGLALQETQYFGPGTRLLVL.

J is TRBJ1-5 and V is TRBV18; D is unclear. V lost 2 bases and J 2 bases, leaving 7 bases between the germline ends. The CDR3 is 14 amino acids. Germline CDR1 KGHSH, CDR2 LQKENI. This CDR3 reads CASSPGSGNQPQHF. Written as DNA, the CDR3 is TGTGCCAGCTCACCAGGAAGCGGCAATCAGCCCCAGCATTTT.

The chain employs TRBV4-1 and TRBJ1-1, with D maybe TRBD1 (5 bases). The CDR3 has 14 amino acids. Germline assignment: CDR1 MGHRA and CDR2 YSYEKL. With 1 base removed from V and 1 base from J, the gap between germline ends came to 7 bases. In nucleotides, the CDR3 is TGCGCCAGCAGCCAAGGACAGAAGAACACTGAAGCTTTCTTT. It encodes CASSQGQKNTEAFF.

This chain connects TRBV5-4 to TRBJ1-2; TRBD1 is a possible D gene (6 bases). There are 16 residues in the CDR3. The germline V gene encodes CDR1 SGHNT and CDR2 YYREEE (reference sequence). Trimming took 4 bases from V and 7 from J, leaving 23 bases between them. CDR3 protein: CASSPLGTQGISGYTF. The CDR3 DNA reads TGTGCCAGCAGCCCTCTAGGGACCCAGGGGATAAGTGGCTACACCTTC.

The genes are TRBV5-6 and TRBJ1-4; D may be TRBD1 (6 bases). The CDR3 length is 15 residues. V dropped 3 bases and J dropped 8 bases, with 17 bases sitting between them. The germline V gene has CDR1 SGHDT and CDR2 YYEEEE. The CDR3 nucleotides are TGTGCCAGCAGCTCCAACGCAGGCAGGGGAGAAAAACTGTTTTTT. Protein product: CASSSNAGRGEKLFF.